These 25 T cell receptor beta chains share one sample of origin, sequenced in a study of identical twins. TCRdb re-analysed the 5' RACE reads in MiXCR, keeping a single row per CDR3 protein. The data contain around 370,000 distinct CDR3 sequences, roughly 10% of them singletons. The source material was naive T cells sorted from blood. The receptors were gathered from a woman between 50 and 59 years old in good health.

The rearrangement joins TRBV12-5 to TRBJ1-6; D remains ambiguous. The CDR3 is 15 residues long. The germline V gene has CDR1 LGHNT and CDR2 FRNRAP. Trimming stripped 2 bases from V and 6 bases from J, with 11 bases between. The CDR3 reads CASGLFSRSNSPLHF. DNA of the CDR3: TGTGCTAGTGGTTTGTTTTCCAGGAGTAATTCACCCCTCCACTTT. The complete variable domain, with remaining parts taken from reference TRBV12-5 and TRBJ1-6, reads DARVTQTPRHKVTEMGQEVTMRCQPILGHNTVFWYRQTMMQGLELLAYFRNRAPLDDSGMPKDRFSAEMPDATLATLKIQPSEPRDSAVYFCASGLFSRSNSPLHFGNGTRLTVT.

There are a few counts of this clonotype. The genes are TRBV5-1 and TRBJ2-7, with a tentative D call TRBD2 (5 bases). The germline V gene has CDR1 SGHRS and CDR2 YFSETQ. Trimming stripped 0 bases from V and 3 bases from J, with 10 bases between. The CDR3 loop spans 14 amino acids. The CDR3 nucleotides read TGCGCCAGCAGCTTGGAGGCAGGACTCTACGAGCAGTACTTC. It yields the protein CASSLEAGLYEQYF.

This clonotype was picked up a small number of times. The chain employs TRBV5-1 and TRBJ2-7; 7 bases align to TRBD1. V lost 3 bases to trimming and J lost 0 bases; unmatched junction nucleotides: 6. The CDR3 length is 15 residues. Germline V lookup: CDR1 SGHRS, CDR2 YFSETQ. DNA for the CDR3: TGCGCCAGCAGCTCATCGGGACAGAACTCCTACGAGCAGTACTTC. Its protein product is CASSSSGQNSYEQYF.

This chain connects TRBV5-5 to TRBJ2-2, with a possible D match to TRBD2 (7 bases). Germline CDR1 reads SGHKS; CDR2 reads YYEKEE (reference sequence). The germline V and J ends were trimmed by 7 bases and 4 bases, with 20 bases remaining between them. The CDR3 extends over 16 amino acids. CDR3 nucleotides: TGTGCCAGCGGGGGGGGCTCTCCTTGGGGCACCGGGGAGCTGTTTTTT. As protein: CASGGGSPWGTGELFF.

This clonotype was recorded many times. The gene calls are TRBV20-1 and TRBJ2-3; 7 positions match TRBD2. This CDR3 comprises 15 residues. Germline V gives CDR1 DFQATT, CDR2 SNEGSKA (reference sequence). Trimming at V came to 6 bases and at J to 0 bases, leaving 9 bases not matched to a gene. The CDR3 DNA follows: TGCAGTGCCCCCAGTCTTAGCGGGAGCACAGATACGCAGTATTTT. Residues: CSAPSLSGSTDTQYF.

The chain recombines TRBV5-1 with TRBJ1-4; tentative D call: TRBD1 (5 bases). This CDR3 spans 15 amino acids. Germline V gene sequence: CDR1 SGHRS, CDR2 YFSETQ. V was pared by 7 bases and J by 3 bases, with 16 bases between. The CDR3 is CASRDSLGANEKLFF. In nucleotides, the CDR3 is TGCGCCAGCCGAGATTCGTTAGGGGCTAATGAAAAACTGTTTTTT.

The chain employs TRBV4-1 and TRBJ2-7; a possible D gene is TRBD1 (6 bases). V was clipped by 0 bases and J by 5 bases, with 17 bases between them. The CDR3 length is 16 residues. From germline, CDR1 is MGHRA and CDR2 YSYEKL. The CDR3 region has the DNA TGCGCCAGCAGCCAAGATGGAGGCAGGGGAGTGGACGAGCAGTACTTC. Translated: CASSQDGGRGVDEQYF.

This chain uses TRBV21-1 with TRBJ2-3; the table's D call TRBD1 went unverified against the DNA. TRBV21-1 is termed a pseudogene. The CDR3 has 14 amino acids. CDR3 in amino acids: CASSSRPDTDTQYF. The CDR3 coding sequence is TGTGCCAGCAGCTCCCGACCCGACACAGATACGCAGTATTTT.

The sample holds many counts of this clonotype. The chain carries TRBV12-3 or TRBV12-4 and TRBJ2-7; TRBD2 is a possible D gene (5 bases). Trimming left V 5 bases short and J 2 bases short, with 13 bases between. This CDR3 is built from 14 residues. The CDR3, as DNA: TGTGCCAGCAGTCCCGCGCCGGGAACCTACGAGCAGTACTTC. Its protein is CASSPAPGTYEQYF.

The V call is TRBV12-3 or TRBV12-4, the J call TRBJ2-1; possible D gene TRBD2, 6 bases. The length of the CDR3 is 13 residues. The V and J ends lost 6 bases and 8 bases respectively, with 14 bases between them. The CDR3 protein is CASSSTSTDEQFF. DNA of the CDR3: TGTGCCAGCAGCTCGACTAGTACCGATGAGCAGTTCTTC.

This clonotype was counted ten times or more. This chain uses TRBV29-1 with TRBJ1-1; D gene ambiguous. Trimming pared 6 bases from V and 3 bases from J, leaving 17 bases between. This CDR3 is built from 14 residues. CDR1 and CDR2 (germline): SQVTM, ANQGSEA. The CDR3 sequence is CSVLGVYRHTEAFF. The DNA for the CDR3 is TGCAGCGTCCTAGGCGTATATCGGCACACTGAAGCTTTCTTT.

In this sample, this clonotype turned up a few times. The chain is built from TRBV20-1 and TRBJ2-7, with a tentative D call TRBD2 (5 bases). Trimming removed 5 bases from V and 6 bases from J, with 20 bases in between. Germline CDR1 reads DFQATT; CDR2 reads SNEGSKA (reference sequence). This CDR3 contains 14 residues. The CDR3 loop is CSAALPGAGLEQYF. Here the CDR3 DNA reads TGCAGTGCTGCTCTCCCTGGCGCGGGCCTCGAGCAGTACTTC.

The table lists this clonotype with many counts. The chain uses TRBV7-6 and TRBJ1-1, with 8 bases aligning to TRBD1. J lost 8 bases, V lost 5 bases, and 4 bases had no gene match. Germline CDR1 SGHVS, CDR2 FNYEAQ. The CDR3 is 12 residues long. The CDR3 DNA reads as TGTGCCAGCAGCACCCGGACAGGGGAAGCTTTCTTT. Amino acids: CASSTRTGEAFF.

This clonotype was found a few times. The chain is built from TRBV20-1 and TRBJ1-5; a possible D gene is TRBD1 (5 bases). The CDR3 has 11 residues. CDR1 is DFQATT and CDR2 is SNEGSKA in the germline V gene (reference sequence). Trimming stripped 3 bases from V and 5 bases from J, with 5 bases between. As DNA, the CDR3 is TGCAGTGCTAGCAGGGATCAGCCCCAGCATTTT. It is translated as CSASRDQPQHF.

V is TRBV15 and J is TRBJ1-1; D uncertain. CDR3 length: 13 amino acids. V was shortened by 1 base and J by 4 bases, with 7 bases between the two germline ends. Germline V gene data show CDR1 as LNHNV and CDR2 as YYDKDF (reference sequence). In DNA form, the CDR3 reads TGTGCCACCAGCAGAGGGCCAGCCACTGAAGCTTTCTTT. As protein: CATSRGPATEAFF.

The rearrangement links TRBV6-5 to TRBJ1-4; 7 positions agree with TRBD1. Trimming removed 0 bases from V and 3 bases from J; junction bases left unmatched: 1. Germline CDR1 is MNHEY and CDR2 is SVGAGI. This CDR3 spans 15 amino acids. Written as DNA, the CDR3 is TGTGCCAGCAGTTACTCGGGGACAGCTAATGAAAAACTGTTTTTT. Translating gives CASSYSGTANEKLFF.

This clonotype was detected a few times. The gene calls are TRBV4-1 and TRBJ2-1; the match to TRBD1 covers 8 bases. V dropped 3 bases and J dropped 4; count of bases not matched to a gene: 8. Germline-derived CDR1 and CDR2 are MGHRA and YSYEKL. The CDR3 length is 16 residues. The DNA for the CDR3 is TGCGCCAGCAGCCAGAAGGGACAGGACATTTACAATGAGCAGTTCTTC. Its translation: CASSQKGQDIYNEQFF.

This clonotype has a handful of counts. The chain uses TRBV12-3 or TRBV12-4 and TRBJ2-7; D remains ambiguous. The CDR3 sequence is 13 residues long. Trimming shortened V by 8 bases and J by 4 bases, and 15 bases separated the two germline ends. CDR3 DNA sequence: TGTGCCAGCTCAACCTCGGGTGGGTACGAGCAGTACGTC. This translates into CASSTSGGYEQYV.

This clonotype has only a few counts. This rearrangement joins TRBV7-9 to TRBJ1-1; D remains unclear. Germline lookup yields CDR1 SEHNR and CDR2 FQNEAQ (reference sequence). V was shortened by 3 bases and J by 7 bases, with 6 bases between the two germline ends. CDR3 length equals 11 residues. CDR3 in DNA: TGTGCCAGCAGCTTCGACGTTGAAGCTTTCTTT. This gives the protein CASSFDVEAFF.

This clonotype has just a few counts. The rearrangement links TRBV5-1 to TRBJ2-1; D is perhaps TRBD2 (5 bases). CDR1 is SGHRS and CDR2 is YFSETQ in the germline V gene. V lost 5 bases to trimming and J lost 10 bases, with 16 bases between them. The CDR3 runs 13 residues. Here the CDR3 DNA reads TGCGCCAGCAGTCTCGGCCCGCCGGGGGAGCAGTTCTTC. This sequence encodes CASSLGPPGEQFF.

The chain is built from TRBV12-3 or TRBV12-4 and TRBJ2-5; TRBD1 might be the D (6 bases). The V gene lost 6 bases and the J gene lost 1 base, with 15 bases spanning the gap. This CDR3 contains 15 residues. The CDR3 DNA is TGTGCCAGCAGCACACCGGGACACCCCCAAGAGACCCAGTACTTC. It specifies CASSTPGHPQETQYF.

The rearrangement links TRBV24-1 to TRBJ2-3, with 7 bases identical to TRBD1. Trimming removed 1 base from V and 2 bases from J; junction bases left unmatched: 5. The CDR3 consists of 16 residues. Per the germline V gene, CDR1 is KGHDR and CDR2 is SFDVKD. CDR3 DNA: TGTGCCACCAGTGATTTCCGACAGGGACCCACAGATACGCAGTATTTT. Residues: CATSDFRQGPTDTQYF.

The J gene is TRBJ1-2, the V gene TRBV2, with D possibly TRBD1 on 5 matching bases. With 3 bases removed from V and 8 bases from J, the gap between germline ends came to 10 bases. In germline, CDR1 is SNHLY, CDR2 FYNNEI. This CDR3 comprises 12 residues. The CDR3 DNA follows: TGTGCCAGCAGTGATCGGGGGTTGGGCTACACCTTC. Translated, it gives CASSDRGLGYTF.

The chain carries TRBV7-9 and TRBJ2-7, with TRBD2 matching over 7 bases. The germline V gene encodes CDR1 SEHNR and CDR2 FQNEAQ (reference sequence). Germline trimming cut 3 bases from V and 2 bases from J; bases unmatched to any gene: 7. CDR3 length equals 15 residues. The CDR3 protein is CASSFGGRAAYEQYF. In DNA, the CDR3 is TGTGCCAGCAGCTTTGGTGGGAGGGCCGCCTACGAGCAGTACTTC.

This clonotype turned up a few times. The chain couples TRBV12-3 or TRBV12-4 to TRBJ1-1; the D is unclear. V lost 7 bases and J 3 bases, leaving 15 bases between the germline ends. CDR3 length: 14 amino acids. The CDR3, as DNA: TGTGCCAGCACCATCTTCTACCCGGACACTGAAGCTTTCTTT. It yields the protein CASTIFYPDTEAFF.